This TCR beta chain appears in the sequencing data of a study of cytotoxic CD8 clonotypes in ibrutinib-treated CLL. On the study more broadly: Samples had a mean of approximately 260,000 productive templates and around 89,000 productive rearrangements.

Sequencing used immunoSEQ multiplex PCR; TCRdb keeps in-frame clones, though not all of them. The data show more than 60,000 clones, approximately 87% seen once. Looked up from germline, CDR1 is SGHRS and CDR2 is YFSETQ. The CDR3 is 12 amino acids. The junction had 8 bases not matched to a gene; V was cut back by 8 bases and J by 7 bases. The rearrangement links TRBV5-1 to TRBJ2-7; 8 positions agree with TRBD1. The sample was PBMCs, taken after 24 months of ibrutinib treatment. The sequence derives from a human donor with chronic lymphocytic leukemia. The CDR3 DNA sequence: TGCGCCAGTGGGACAGGTATGGTGGAGCAGTACTTC. This translates into CASGTGMVEQYF.